Sequencing of this T cell receptor beta chain was carried out in a study of T cells in Graves' hyperthyroidism and ophthalmopathy. V trimming: 0 bases; J trimming: 6 bases; junction bases outside the gene matches: 1. There are 14 residues in the CDR3. Germline V gives CDR1 SEHNR, CDR2 FQNEAQ (reference sequence). Concerning this clonotype: The antigen remains unidentified.

Diagnosing involved the use of clinical symptoms, serum thyroxine and TRAb, thyroid ultrasound and orbital computed tomography. TCR beta CDR3 regions were amplified from RNA transcripts. A first-round RT-PCR of the TCR CDR3 used the HTBI primer set. Each CDR3 protein is one row after TCRdb ran MiXCR on the multiplex PCR reads. The sample includes some 550,000 distinct CDR3 sequences, about a sixth seen only once; the top ten take more than 3%. General study results and limits: Median prediction lead before ophthalmopathy onset was around 6.9 months with the model.

This chain uses TRBV7-9 with TRBJ1-5; 8 nucleotides line up with TRBD1. This clonotype was sampled from a woman in her thirties or forties with Graves' ophthalmopathy. Sequencing was done on a sample of blood. CDR3 DNA: TGTGCCAGCAGCTTAGCCGACAGGGGTCAGCCCCAGCATTTT. Residues: CASSLADRGQPQHF.